Below, 22 T cell receptor beta chains from the same sample are listed, as sequenced in a study of early T cells in non-severe SARS-CoV-2 infection. In TCRdb, the 5' RACE reads were re-called with MiXCR into one record per CDR3 protein. The repertoire holds under 85,000 distinct CDR3 sequences, with 5% as singletons. The starting material was whole blood, obtained at baseline. These TCRs come from an adult who was a healthcare worker with PCR-confirmed SARS-CoV-2 infection or an uninfected control (not recorded which).

V gene TRBV2 combines with J gene TRBJ2-2, with a possible D match to TRBD2 (5 bases). The germline CDR1 and CDR2 sequences are SNHLY and FYNNEI. Trimming pared 7 bases from V and 5 bases from J, leaving 8 bases between. This CDR3 region has 12 residues. The CDR3: CASTEGTGELFF. In DNA form, the CDR3 reads TGTGCCAGCACTGAGGGAACCGGGGAGCTGTTTTTT.

In its sample, this clonotype was seen a few times. V usage is TRBV7-9 and J usage is TRBJ1-2; the D is unclear. Per the germline V gene, CDR1 is SEHNR and CDR2 is FQNEAQ (reference sequence). There are 13 residues in the CDR3. The V end was cut by 5 bases, the J end by 8 bases, with 15 bases between. The CDR3 DNA reads TGTGCCAGCAGCCCCGGCTTGCTAGGAGGCTACACCTTC. Amino acids: CASSPGLLGGYTF.

This clonotype showed up many times. The chain has TRBV7-6 and TRBJ2-1, with 7 bases identical to TRBD1. Germline lookup yields CDR1 SGHVS and CDR2 FNYEAQ. V was clipped by 0 bases and J by 0 bases; unmatched bases: 2. The CDR3 has 16 amino acids. The DNA of the CDR3 is TGTGCCAGCAGCTTAGCCTCAGGGGGCTCCTACAATGAGCAGTTCTTC. Translating gives CASSLASGGSYNEQFF.

This clonotype was observed a handful of times. The genes are TRBV20-1 and TRBJ2-5, with 7 bases aligning to TRBD1. CDR3 length equals 13 residues. CDR1 is DFQATT and CDR2 is SNEGSKA in the germline V gene (reference sequence). V lost 1 base and J lost 5; bases outside the gene matches: 4. In nucleotides, the CDR3 is TGCAGTGCTAGAGGGACAGGCGTGGAGACCCAGTACTTC. As protein: CSARGTGVETQYF.

Only a few counts were recorded for this clonotype. V usage is TRBV6-5 and J usage is TRBJ2-7; TRBD1 agrees at 8 bases. CDR1 MNHEY and CDR2 SVGAGI come from the germline V gene. The CDR3 length is 15 residues. V lost 6 bases, J lost 2 bases, and 9 bases stayed unmatched. CDR3: CASSSSETGAYEQYF. CDR3 DNA sequence: TGTGCCAGCAGCTCCTCGGAGACAGGGGCCTACGAGCAGTACTTC.

The sample holds many counts of this clonotype. This chain uses TRBV5-6 with TRBJ1-1, with no clear D. The CDR3 extends over 13 amino acids. Per germline, CDR1 SGHDT and CDR2 YYEEEE. V lost 2 bases to trimming and J lost 0 bases, with 5 bases between them. The CDR3 loop is CASSFPLNTEAFF. CDR3 DNA: TGTGCCAGCAGCTTTCCCCTGAACACTGAAGCTTTCTTT.

CDR3 DNA sequence: TGCAGTGCTGGTAGCGGGAGAGGCCGCAATGAGCAGTTCTTC. It codes for CSAGSGRGRNEQFF. V usage is TRBV20-1 and J usage is TRBJ2-1; 9 bases line up with TRBD2. V was pared by 5 bases and J by 6 bases, with 8 bases of the junction left unmatched. This CDR3 region has 14 residues. The germline V gene encodes CDR1 DFQATT and CDR2 SNEGSKA (reference sequence).

This clonotype has at least ten counts. V gene TRBV18 combines with J gene TRBJ1-5; tentatively, D is TRBD1 (6 bases). This CDR3 contains 14 residues. Germline values: CDR1 KGHSH, CDR2 LQKENI. V shed 4 bases and J shed 5 bases, with 12 bases lying between them. This CDR3 reads CASSLQGSYQPQHF. The DNA of the CDR3 is TGTGCCAGCTCACTGCAGGGGTCTTATCAGCCCCAGCATTTT.

V usage is TRBV9 and J usage is TRBJ1-4, with a possible D match to TRBD1 (6 bases). V lost 0 bases to trimming and J lost 5 bases, with 11 bases between them. Germline V gene lookup returns CDR1 SGDLS and CDR2 YYNGEE. The length of the CDR3 is 15 residues. The CDR3 spells CASSVGGRRNEKLFF. CDR3 in DNA: TGTGCCAGCAGCGTAGGGGGGCGGCGGAATGAAAAACTGTTTTTT. The full variable domain, in which reference TRBV9 and TRBJ1-4 provide the parts outside the CDR3, is DSGVTQTPKHLITATGQRVTLRCSPRSGDLSVYWYQQSLDQGLQFLIQYYNGEERAKGNILERFSAQQFPDLHSELNLSSLELGDSALYFCASSVGGRRNEKLFFGSGTQLSVL.

This clonotype was seen more than once but under ten times. The rearrangement links TRBV19 to TRBJ2-5, with 7 bases identical to TRBD2. V dropped 9 bases and J dropped 9; count of bases not matched to a gene: 4. The germline CDR1 and CDR2 sequences are LNHDA and SQIVND (reference sequence). The CDR3 is 10 amino acids. The CDR3 spells CASGLDPQYF. The CDR3 DNA is TGTGCCAGCGGACTAGATCCCCAGTACTTC.

This clonotype was detected ten times or more. The rearrangement joins TRBV6-1 to TRBJ2-7; unclear D gene. There are 15 residues in the CDR3. Trimming took 1 base from V and 1 from J, leaving 11 bases between them. CDR1 and CDR2 from the germline V gene are MNHNS and SASEGT. The CDR3 reads CASSEEGGQSYEQYF. The CDR3 coding sequence is TGTGCCAGCAGTGAAGAGGGTGGGCAATCCTACGAGCAGTACTTC.

The rearrangement uses TRBV7-8 and TRBJ2-5; D unclear. V dropped 3 bases and J dropped 6 bases, with 11 bases sitting between them. The CDR3 totals 13 residues. Per germline, CDR1 SGHVS and CDR2 FQNEAQ. The CDR3 nucleotides read TGTGCCAGCAGCTTTGATAGGTCGAAGACCCAGTACTTC. This encodes CASSFDRSKTQYF.

This clonotype has ten or more counts. This chain joins TRBV5-1 and TRBJ1-1; TRBD1 matches 7 bases. The trim removed 0 bases at V and 13 bases at J, leaving 18 bases unmatched. The CDR3 extends over 16 amino acids. Germline V gene sequence: CDR1 SGHRS, CDR2 YFSETQ. The CDR3 sequence: CASSLEAGGGTLKLFF. The CDR3 DNA reads TGCGCCAGCAGCTTGGAGGCAGGGGGAGGAACACTGAAGCTTTTCTTT.

This clonotype was observed many times. The genes are TRBV18 and TRBJ2-7; no clear D. There are 12 residues in the CDR3. CDR1 KGHSH and CDR2 LQKENI come from the germline V gene. The ends were cut back, 3 bases at V and 2 bases at J, with 5 bases in the middle. This chain's CDR3 is CASSPGTYEQYF. CDR3 in DNA: TGTGCCAGCTCACCGGGCACCTACGAGCAGTACTTC. The complete variable domain, with remaining parts taken from reference TRBV18 and TRBJ2-7, reads NAGVMQNPRHLVRRRGQEARLRCSPMKGHSHVYWYRQLPEEGLKFMVYLQKENIIDESGMPKERFSAEFPKEGPSILRIQQVVRGDSAAYFCASSPGTYEQYFGPGTRLTVT.

This clonotype has at least ten counts. This rearrangement joins TRBV20-1 to TRBJ2-7; D not resolved. This CDR3 has 12 amino acids. Trimming took off 3 bases at V and 1 base at J, with 7 bases between the two ends. Germline assignment: CDR1 DFQATT and CDR2 SNEGSKA (reference sequence). CDR3 region: CSASSTSYEQYF. The DNA of the CDR3 is TGCAGTGCTAGCTCCACTTCCTACGAGCAGTACTTC.

This clonotype was detected only a few times. V usage is TRBV20-1 and J usage is TRBJ2-1; tentatively, D is TRBD1 (6 bases). Between the trimmed V and J ends, which lost 6 bases and 8 bases, there was a span of 26 bases. Germline CDR1 and CDR2: DFQATT and SNEGSKA (reference sequence). The CDR3 covers 16 residues. The CDR3, as DNA: TGCAGTGCCAGGGCAGCCGGGCAGGGGCCTCGTGATGAGCAGTTCTTC. It codes for CSARAAGQGPRDEQFF.

The rearrangement joins TRBV7-2 to TRBJ1-5, with D unresolved. This CDR3 has 13 residues. Germline V gene data show CDR1 as SGHTA and CDR2 as FQGNSA. Trimming cost V 0 bases and J 4 bases, with 4 bases left between them. As DNA, the CDR3 is TGTGCCAGCAGCTTAGCGGAAAATCAGCCCCAGCATTTT. Translating it yields CASSLAENQPQHF.

This clonotype has a count of ten or more. The CDR3 DNA reads TGTGCCAGCACCCCTCGTGCTAGCGGGAGGTTAGATACGCAGTATTTT. Translating gives CASTPRASGRLDTQYF. The chain has TRBV6-5 and TRBJ2-3; TRBD2 aligns across 11 bases. The CDR3 contains 16 residues. The germline V gene has CDR1 MNHEY and CDR2 SVGAGI. V was clipped by 7 bases and J by 5 bases; unmatched bases: 11.

The chain links TRBV15 to TRBJ2-5; unclear D gene. Between the trimmed V and J ends, which lost 4 bases and 0 bases, there was a span of 6 bases. The germline CDR1 and CDR2 sequences are LNHNV and YYDKDF (reference sequence). CDR3 length: 13 residues. CDR3: CATSNRYQETQYF. The CDR3, as DNA: TGTGCCACCAGCAACCGGTACCAAGAGACCCAGTACTTC. Based on the CDR3 plus reference TRBV15 and TRBJ2-5, the full variable domain is DAMVIQNPRYQVTQFGKPVTLSCSQTLNHNVMYWYQQKSSQAPKLLFHYYDKDFNNEADTPDNFQSRRPNTSFCFLDIRSPGLGDTAMYLCATSNRYQETQYFGPGTRLLVL.

This clonotype was seen at least ten times. The chain uses TRBV20-1 and TRBJ1-1, with 7 bases that match TRBD1. Trimming at V came to 4 bases and at J to 1 base, leaving 3 bases not matched to a gene. CDR1 and CDR2 (germline): DFQATT, SNEGSKA (reference sequence). The CDR3 is 13 amino acids. CDR3 region: CSATRQGNTEAFF. The CDR3 nucleotides read TGCAGTGCTACTAGACAGGGGAACACTGAAGCTTTCTTT.

This clonotype was counted ten times or more. The chain has TRBV20-1 and TRBJ2-7; weak D call: TRBD1 (6 bases). Looked up from germline, CDR1 is DFQATT and CDR2 is SNEGSKA (reference sequence). This CDR3 spans 14 amino acids. The V end was cut by 6 bases, the J end by 2 bases, with 17 bases between. CDR3 DNA: TGCAGTGCCCGGACGGGTTGGGGGCCCTACGAGCAGTACTTC. Translation: CSARTGWGPYEQYF.

The chain combines TRBV4-1 with TRBJ2-7; TRBD1 matches at 7 bases. Per germline, CDR1 MGHRA and CDR2 YSYEKL. The CDR3 consists of 15 residues. V trimming: 0 bases; J trimming: 2 bases; junction bases outside the gene matches: 4. In nucleotides, the CDR3 is TGCGCCAGCAGCCAAGATAGACAGGGAGCCTACGAGCAGTACTTC. It translates to CASSQDRQGAYEQYF.